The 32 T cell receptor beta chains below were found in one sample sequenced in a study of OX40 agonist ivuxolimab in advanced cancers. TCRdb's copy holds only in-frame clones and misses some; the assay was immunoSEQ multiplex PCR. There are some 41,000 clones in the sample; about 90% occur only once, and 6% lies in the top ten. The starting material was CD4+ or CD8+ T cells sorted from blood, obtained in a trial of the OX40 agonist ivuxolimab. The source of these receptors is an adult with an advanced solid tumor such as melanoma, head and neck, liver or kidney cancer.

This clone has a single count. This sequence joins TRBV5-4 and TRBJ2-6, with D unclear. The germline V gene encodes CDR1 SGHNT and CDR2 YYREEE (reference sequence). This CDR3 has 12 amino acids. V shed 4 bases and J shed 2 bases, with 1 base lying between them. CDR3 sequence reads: CASSPGANVLTF. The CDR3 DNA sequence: TGTGCCAGCAGCCCTGGGGCCAACGTCCTGACTTTC.

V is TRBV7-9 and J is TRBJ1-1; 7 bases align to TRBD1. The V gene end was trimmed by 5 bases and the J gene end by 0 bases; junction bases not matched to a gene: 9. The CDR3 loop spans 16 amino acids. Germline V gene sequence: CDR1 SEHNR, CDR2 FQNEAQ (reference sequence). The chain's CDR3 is CASSGRGTVMNTEAFF. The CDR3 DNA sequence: TGTGCCAGCAGCGGCCGCGGGACAGTGATGAACACTGAAGCTTTCTTT.

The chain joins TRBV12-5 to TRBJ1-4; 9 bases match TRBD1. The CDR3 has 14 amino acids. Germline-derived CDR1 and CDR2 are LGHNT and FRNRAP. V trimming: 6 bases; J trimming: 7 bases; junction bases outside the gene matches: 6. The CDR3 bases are TGTGCTAGTGGACGACAGGGGGACGGTGAAAAACTGTTTTTT. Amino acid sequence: CASGRQGDGEKLFF.

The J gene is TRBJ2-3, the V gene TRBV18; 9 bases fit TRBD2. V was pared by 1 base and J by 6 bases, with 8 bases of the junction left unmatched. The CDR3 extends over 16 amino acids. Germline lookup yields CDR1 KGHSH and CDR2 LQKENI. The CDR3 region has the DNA TGTGCCAGCTCACCACTGGTAGCGGGAGTGGGTGATACGCAGTATTTT. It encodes CASSPLVAGVGDTQYF. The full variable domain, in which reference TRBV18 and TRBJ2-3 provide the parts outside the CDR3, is NAGVMQNPRHLVRRRGQEARLRCSPMKGHSHVYWYRQLPEEGLKFMVYLQKENIIDESGMPKERFSAEFPKEGPSILRIQQVVRGDSAAYFCASSPLVAGVGDTQYFGPGTRLTVL.

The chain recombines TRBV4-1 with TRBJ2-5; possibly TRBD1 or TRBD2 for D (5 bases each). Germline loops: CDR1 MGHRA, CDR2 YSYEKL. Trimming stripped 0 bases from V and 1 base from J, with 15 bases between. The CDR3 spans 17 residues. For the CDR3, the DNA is TGCGCCAGCAGCCAAGAGATTGGGACGGCGCGCCAAGAGACCCAGTACTTC. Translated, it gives CASSQEIGTARQETQYF.

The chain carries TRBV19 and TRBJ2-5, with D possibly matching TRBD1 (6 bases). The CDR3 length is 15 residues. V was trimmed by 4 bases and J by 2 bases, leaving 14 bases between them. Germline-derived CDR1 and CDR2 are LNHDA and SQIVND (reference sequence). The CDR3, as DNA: TGTGCCAGTAGTAGGTTACAGGGTCTACAAGAGACCCAGTACTTC. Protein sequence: CASSRLQGLQETQYF.

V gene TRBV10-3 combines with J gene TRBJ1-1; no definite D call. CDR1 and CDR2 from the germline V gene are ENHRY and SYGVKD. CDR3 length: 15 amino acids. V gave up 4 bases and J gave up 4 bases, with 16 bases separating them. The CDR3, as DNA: TGTGCCATCAGTGTTCGGTCGATCAGCGGCACTGAAGCTTTCTTT. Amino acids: CAISVRSISGTEAFF.

In DNA, the CDR3 is TGTGCCAGCGCGCTCGTGGGGGGGGAGGGCCACGAGCAGTACTTC. This translates into CASALVGGEGHEQYF. The V gene is TRBV7-2, the J gene TRBJ2-7, with 7 bases fitting TRBD2. V lost 8 bases, J lost 5 bases, and 15 bases stayed unmatched. The CDR3 spans 15 residues. CDR1 is SGHTA and CDR2 is FQGNSA in the germline V gene.

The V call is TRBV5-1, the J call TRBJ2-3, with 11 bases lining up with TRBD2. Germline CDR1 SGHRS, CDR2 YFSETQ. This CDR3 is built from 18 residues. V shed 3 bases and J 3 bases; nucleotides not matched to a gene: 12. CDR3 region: CASSSGLAGLEVTDTQYF. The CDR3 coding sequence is TGCGCCAGCAGCTCTGGACTAGCGGGCCTAGAGGTGACAGATACGCAGTATTTT.

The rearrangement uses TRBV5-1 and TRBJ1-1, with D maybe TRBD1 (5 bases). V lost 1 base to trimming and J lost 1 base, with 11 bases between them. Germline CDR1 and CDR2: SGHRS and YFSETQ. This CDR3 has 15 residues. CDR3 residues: CASSLRGPGNTEAFF. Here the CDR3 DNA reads TGCGCCAGCAGCTTGCGGGGCCCCGGGAACACTGAAGCTTTCTTT.

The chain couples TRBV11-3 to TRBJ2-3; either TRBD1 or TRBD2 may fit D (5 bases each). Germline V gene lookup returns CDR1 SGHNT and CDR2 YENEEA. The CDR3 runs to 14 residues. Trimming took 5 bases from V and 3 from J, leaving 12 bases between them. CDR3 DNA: TGTGCCAGCAGCCTGACGGGACGGACAGATACGCAGTATTTT. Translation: CASSLTGRTDTQYF.

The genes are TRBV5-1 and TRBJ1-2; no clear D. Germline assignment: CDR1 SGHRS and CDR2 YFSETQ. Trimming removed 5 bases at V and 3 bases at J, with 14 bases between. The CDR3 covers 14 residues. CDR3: CASRSEPSYYGYTF. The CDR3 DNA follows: TGCGCCAGCAGGTCAGAGCCGTCGTACTATGGCTACACCTTC.

This CDR3 reads CASSPMAGASNEQFF. The CDR3, as DNA: TGTGCCAGCAGCCCGATGGCGGGAGCGTCAAATGAGCAGTTCTTC. The J gene is TRBJ2-1, the V gene TRBV11-2; TRBD2 aligns across 7 bases. With 5 bases clipped from V and 7 bases from J, the junction kept 11 bases outside the gene matches. CDR3 length: 15 residues. Germline CDR1 SGHAT, CDR2 FQNNGV. The full variable domain, in which reference TRBV11-2 and TRBJ2-1 provide the parts outside the CDR3, is EAGVAQSPRYKIIEKRQSVAFWCNPISGHATLYWYQQILGQGPKLLIQFQNNGVVDDSQLPKDRFSAERLKGVDSTLKIQPAKLEDSAVYLCASSPMAGASNEQFFGPGTRLTVL.

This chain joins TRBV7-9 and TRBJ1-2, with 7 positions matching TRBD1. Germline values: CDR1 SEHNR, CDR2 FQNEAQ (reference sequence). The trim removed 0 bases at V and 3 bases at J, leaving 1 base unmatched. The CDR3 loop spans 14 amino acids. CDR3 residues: CASSLATGHYGYTF. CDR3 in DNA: TGTGCCAGCAGCTTAGCGACAGGGCACTATGGCTACACCTTC.

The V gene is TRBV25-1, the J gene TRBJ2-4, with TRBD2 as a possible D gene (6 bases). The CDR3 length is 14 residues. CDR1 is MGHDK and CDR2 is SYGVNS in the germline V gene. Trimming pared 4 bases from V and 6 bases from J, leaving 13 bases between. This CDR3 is CASSAPAEGNIQYF. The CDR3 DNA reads TGTGCCAGCAGTGCCCCGGCGGAGGGAAACATTCAGTACTTC.

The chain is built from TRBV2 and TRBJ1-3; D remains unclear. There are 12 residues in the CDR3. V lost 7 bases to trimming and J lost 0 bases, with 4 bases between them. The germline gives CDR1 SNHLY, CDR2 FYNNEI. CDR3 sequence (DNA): TGTGCCAGCACGGACTCTGGAAACACCATATATTTT. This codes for CASTDSGNTIYF.

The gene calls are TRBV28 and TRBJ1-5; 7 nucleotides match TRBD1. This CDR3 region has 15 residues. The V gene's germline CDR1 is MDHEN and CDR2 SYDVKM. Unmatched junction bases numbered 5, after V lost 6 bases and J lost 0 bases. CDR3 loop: CASRPGQVSNQPQHF. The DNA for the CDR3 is TGTGCCAGCAGACCTGGACAGGTTAGCAATCAGCCCCAGCATTTT.

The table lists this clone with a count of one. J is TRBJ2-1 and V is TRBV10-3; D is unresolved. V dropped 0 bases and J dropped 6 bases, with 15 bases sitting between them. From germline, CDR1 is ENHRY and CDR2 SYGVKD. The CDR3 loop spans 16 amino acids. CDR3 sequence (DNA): TGTGCCATCAGTGAGTCGCTTGGCGTAGTAGGCAATGAGCAGTTCTTC. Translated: CAISESLGVVGNEQFF.

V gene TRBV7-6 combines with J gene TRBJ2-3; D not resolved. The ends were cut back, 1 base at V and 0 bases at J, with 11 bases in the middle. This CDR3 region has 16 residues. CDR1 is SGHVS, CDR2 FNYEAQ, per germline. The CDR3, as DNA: TGTGCCAGCAGCTTAGGCTCGCTCGGCAGCACAGATACGCAGTATTTT. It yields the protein CASSLGSLGSTDTQYF. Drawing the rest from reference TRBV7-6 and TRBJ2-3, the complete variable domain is GAGVSQSPRYKVTKRGQDVALRCDPISGHVSLYWYRQALGQGPEFLTYFNYEAQQDKSGLPNDRFSAERPEGSISTLTIQRTEQRDSAMYRCASSLGSLGSTDTQYFGPGTRLTVL.

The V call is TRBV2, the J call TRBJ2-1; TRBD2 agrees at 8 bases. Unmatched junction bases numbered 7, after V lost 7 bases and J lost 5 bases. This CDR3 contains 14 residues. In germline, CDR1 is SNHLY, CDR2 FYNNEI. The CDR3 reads CASIAGLADNEQFF. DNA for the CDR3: TGTGCCAGCATTGCCGGACTAGCCGACAATGAGCAGTTCTTC.

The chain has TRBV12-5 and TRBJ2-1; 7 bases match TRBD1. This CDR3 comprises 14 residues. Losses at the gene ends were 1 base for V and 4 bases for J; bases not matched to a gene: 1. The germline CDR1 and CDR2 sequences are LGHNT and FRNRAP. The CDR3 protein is CASGLDRGYNEQFF. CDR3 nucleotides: TGTGCTAGTGGTTTGGACAGGGGTTACAATGAGCAGTTCTTC.

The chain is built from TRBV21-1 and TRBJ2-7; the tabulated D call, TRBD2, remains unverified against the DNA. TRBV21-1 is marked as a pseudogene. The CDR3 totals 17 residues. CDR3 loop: CASSKWLSGRTFDEQYF. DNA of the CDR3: TGTGCCAGCAGCAAATGGCTTAGCGGGAGGACGTTTGACGAGCAGTACTTC.

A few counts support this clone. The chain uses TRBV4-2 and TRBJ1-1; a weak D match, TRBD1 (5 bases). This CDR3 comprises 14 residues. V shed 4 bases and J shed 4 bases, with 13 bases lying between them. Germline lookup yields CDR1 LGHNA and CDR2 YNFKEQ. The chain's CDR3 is CASSLSTGATEAFF. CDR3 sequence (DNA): TGTGCCAGCAGCCTTAGTACAGGTGCCACTGAAGCTTTCTTT.

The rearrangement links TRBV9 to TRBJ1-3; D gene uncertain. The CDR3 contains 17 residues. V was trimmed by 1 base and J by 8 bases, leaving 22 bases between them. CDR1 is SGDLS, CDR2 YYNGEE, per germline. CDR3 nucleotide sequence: TGTGCCAGCAGCGTAAAGGGAAGAGTTTTTTTCGGGGACACCATATATTTT. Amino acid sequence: CASSVKGRVFFGDTIYF.

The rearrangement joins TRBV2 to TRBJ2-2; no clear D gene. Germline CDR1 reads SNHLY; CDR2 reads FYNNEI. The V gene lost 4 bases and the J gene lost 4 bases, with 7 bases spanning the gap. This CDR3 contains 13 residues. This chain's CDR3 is CASSGESTGELFF. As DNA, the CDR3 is TGTGCCAGCAGTGGTGAAAGCACCGGGGAGCTGTTTTTT.

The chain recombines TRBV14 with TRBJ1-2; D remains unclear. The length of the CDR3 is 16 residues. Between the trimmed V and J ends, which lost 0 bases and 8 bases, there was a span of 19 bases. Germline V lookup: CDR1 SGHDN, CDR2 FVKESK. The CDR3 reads CASSQDVHHGLRGYTF. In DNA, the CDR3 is TGTGCCAGCAGCCAAGATGTCCATCACGGCCTTCGAGGCTACACCTTC.

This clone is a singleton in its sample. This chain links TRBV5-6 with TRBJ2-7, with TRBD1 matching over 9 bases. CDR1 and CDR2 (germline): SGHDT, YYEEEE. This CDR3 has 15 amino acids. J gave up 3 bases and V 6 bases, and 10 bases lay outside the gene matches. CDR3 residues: CASTFPGTGIYEQYF. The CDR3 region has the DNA TGTGCCAGCACCTTCCCCGGGACAGGGATCTACGAGCAGTACTTC.

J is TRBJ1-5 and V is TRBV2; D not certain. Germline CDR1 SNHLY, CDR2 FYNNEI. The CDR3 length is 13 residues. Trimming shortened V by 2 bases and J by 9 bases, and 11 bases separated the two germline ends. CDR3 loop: CASSESNITPQHF. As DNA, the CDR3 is TGTGCCAGCAGTGAAAGTAACATTACGCCCCAGCATTTT. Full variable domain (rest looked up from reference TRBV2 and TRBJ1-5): EPEVTQTPSHQVTQMGQEVILRCVPISNHLYFYWYRQILGQKVEFLVSFYNNEISEKSEIFDDQFSVERPDGSNFTLKIRSTKLEDSAMYFCASSESNITPQHFGDGTRLSIL.

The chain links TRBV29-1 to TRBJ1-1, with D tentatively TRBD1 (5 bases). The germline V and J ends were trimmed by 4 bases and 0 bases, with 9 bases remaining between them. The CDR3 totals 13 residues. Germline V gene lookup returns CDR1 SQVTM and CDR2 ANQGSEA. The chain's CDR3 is CSVGQIMNTEAFF. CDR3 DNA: TGCAGCGTTGGACAGATAATGAACACTGAAGCTTTCTTT. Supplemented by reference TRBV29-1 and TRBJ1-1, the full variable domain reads SAVISQKPSRDICQRGTSLTIQCQVDSQVTMMFWYRQQPGQSLTLIATANQGSEATYESGFVIDKFPISRPNLTFSTLTVSNMSPEDSSIYLCSVGQIMNTEAFFGQGTRLTVV.

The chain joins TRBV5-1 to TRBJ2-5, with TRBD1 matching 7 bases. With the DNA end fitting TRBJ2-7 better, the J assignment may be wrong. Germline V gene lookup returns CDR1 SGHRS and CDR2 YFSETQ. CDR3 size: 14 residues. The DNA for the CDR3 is TGCGCCAGCAGCACAGGGGAAGGGATTGTCGAGCAGTACTTC. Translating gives CASSTGEGIVEQYF.

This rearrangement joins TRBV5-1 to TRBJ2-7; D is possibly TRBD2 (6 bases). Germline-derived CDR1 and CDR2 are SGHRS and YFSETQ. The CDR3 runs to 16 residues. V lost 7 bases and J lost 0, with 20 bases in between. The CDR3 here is CASSTLGGGASYEQYF. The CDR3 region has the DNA TGCGCCAGCTCTACACTGGGAGGCGGGGCCTCCTACGAGCAGTACTTC.

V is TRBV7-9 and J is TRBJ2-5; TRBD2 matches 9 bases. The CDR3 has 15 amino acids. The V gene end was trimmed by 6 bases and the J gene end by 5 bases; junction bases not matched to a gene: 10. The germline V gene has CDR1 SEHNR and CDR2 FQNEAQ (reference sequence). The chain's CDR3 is CASRDRREGRETQYF. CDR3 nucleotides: TGTGCCAGCAGAGACAGGCGGGAGGGCCGGGAGACCCAGTACTTC.